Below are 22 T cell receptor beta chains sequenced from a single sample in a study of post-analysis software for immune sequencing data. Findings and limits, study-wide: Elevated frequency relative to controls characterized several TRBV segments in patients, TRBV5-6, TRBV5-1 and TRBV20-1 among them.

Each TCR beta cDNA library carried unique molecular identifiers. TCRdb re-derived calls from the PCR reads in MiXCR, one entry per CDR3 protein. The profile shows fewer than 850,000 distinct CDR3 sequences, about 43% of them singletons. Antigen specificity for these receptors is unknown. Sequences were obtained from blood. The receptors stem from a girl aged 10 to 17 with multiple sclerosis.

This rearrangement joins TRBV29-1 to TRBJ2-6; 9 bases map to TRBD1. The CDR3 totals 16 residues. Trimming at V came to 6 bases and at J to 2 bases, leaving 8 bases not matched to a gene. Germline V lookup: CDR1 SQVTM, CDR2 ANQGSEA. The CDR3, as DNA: TGCAGCGTCCTAACCACAGGGGGCGCTGGGGCCAACGTCCTGACTTTC. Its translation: CSVLTTGGAGANVLTF.

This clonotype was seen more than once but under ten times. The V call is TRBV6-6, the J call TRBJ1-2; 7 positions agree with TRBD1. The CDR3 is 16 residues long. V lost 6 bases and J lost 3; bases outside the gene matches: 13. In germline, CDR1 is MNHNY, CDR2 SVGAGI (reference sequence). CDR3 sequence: CASSRDPGTAHYGYTF. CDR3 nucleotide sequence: TGTGCCAGCAGCCGCGACCCCGGGACAGCTCACTATGGCTACACCTTC.

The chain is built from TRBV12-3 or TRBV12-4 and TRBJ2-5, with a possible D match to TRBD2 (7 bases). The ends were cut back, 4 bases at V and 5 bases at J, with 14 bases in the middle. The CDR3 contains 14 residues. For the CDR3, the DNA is TGTGCCAGCAGTTCCGGGGGGCGCAGGGAGACCCAGTACTTC. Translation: CASSSGGRRETQYF.

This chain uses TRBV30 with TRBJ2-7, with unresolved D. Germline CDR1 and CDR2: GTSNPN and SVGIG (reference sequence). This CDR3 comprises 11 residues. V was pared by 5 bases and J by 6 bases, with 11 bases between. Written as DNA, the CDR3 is TGTGCCTGGGCAGGAGCTGGCGAGCAGTACTTC. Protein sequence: CAWAGAGEQYF.

CDR3 amino acids: CASSYFRDKNTEAFF. In DNA form, the CDR3 reads TGTGCCAGCAGTTACTTCCGGGACAAGAACACTGAAGCTTTCTTT. The chain recombines TRBV6-8 with TRBJ1-1, with D tentatively TRBD1 (6 bases). The germline V gene encodes CDR1 MNHGY and CDR2 SAAAGT. Trimming took off 1 base at V and 1 base at J, with 10 bases between the two ends. CDR3 length: 15 amino acids.

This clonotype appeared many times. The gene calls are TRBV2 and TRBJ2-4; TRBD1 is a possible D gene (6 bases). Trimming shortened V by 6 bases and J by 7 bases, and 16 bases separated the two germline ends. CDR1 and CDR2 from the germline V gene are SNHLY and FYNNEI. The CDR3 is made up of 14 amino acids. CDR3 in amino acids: CASRQTGILNIQYF. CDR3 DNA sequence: TGTGCCAGCAGACAAACAGGGATATTGAACATTCAGTACTTC.

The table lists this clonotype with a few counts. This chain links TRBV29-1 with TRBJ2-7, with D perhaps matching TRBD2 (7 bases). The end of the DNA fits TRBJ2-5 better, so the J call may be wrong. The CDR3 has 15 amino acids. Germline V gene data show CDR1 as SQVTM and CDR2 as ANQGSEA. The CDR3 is CSVEVGGLGRETQYF. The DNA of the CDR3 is TGCAGCGTTGAAGTGGGGGGGCTAGGTAGGGAGACCCAGTACTTC.

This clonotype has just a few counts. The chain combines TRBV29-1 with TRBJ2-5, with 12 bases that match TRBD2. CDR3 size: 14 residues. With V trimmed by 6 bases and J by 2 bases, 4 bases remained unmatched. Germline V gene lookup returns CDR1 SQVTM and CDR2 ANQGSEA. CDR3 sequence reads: CSVHGLAGQETQYF. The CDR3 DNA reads TGCAGCGTCCACGGACTAGCGGGACAAGAGACCCAGTACTTC. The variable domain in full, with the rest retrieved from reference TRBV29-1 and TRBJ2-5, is SAVISQKPSRDICQRGTSLTIQCQVDSQVTMMFWYRQQPGQSLTLIATANQGSEATYESGFVIDKFPISRPNLTFSTLTVSNMSPEDSSIYLCSVHGLAGQETQYFGPGTRLLVL.

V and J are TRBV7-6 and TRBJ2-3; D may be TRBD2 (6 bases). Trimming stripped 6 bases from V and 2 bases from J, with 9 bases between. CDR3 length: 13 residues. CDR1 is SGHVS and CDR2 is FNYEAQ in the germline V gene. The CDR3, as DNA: TGTGCCAGCAGGGGAGGACTCACAGATACGCAGTATTTT. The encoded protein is CASRGGLTDTQYF.

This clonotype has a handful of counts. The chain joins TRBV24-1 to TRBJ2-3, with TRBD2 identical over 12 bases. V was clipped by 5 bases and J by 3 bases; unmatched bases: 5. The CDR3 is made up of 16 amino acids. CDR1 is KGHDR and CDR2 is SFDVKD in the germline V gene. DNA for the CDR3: TGTGCCACCAGTGCCCCCCTAGCGGGAGGGACAGATACGCAGTATTTT. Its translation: CATSAPLAGGTDTQYF.

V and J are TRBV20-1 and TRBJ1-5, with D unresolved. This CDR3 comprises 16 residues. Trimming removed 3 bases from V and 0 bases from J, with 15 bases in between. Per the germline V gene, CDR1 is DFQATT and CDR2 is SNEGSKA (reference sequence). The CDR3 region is CSARDGNPYSNQPQHF. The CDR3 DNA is TGCAGTGCTAGGGACGGCAACCCTTATAGCAATCAGCCCCAGCATTTT.

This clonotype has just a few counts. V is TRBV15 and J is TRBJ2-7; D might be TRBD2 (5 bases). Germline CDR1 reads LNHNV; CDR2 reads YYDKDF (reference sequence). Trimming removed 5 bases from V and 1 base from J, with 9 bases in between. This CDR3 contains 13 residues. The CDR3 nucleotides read TGTGCCACCAGCTCTCGAGGGTCCTACGAGCAGTACTTC. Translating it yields CATSSRGSYEQYF.

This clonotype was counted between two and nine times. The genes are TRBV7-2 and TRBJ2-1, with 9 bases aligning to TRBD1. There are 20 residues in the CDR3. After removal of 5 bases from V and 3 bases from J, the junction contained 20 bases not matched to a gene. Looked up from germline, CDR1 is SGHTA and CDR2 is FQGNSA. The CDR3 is CASSTPSGTGRLTIYNEQFF. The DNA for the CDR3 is TGTGCCAGCAGCACCCCCTCTGGGACAGGGCGGTTAACAATCTACAATGAGCAGTTCTTC.

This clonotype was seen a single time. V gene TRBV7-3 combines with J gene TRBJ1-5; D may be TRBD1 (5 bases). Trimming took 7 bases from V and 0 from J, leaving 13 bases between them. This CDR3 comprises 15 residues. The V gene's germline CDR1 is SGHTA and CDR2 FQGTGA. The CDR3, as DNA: TGTGCCAGCACCCCTGTAGGGACTAGCAATCAGCCCCAGCATTTT. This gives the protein CASTPVGTSNQPQHF.

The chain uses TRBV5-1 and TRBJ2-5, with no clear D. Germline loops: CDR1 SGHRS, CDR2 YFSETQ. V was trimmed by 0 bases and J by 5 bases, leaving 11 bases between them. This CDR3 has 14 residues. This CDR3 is CASSLDTLAETQYF. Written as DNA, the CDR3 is TGCGCCAGCAGCTTGGACACCCTCGCGGAGACCCAGTACTTC. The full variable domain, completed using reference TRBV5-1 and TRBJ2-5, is KAGVTQTPRYLIKTRGQQVTLSCSPISGHRSVSWYQQTPGQGLQFLFEYFSETQRNKGNFPGRFSGRQFSNSRSEMNVSTLELGDSALYLCASSLDTLAETQYFGPGTRLLVL.

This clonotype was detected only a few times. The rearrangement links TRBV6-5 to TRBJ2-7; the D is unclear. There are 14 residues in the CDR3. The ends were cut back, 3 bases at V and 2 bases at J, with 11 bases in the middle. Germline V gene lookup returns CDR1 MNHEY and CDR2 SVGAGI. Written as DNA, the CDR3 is TGTGCCAGCAGTTATTGGGAAGCTCCCTACGAGCAGTACTTC. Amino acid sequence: CASSYWEAPYEQYF.

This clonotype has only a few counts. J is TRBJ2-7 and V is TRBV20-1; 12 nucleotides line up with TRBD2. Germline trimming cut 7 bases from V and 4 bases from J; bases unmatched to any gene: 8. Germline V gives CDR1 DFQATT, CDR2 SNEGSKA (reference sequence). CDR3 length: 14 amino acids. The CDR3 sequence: CSVTGLAGFYEQYF. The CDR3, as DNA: TGCAGTGTTACCGGACTAGCGGGATTTTACGAGCAGTACTTC.

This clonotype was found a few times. CDR3 residues: CASSTLGREETQYF. The CDR3 nucleotides are TGTGCCAGCAGTACCTTGGGGAGGGAAGAGACCCAGTACTTC. This chain uses TRBV27 with TRBJ2-5, with 7 bases aligning to TRBD2. CDR3 length: 14 amino acids. Per the germline V gene, CDR1 is MNHEY and CDR2 is SMNVEV (reference sequence). The V and J ends lost 5 bases and 3 bases, in that order; junction bases with no gene match: 6.

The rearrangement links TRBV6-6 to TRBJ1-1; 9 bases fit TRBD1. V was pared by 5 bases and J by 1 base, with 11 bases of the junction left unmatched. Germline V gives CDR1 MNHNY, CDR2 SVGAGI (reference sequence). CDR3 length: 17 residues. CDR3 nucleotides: TGTGCCAGCAGTCTACTGTTAACAGGGGGCGCGAACACTGAAGCTTTCTTT. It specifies CASSLLLTGGANTEAFF.

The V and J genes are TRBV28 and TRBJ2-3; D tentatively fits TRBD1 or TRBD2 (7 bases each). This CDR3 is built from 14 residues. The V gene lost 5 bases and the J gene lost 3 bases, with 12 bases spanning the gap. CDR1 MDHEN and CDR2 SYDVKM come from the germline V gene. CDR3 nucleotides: TGTGCCAGCAGTACGCAGGGGGGGACAGATACGCAGTATTTT. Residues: CASSTQGGTDTQYF.

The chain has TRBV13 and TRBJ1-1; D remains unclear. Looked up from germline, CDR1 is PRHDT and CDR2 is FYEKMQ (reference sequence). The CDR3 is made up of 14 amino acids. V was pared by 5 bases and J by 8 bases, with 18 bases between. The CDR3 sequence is CASSPAGPQSEAFF. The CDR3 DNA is TGTGCCAGCAGCCCGGCTGGACCGCAATCCGAAGCTTTCTTT. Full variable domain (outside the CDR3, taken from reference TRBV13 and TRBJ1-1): AAGVIQSPRHLIKEKRETATLKCYPIPRHDTVYWYQQGPGQDPQFLISFYEKMQSDKGSIPDRFSAQQFSDYHSELNMSSLELGDSALYFCASSPAGPQSEAFFGQGTRLTVV.

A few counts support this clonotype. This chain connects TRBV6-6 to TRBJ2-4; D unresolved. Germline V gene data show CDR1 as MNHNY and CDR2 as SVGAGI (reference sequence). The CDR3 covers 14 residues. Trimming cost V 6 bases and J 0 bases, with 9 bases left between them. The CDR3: CASSLTPAKNIQYF. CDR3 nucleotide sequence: TGTGCCAGCAGCCTCACACCAGCCAAAAACATTCAGTACTTC.